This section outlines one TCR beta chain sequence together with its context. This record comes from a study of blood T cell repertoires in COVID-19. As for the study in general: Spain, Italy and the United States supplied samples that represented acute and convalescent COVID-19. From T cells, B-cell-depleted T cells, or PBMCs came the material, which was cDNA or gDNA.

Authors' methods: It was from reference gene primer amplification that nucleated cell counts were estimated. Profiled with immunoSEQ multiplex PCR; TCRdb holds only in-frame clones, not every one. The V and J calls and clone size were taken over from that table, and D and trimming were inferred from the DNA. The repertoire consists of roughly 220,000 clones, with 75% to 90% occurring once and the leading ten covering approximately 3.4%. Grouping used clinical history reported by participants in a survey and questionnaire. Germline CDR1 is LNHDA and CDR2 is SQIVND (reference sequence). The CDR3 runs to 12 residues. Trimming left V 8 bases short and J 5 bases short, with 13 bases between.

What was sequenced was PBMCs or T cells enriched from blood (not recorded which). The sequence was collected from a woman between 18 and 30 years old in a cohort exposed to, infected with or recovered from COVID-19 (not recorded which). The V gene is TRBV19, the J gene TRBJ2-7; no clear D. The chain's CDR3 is CASDPGDDEQYF. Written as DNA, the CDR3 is TGTGCCAGTGATCCCGGAGACGACGAGCAGTACTTC. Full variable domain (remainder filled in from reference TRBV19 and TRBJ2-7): DGGITQSPKYLFRKEGQNVTLSCEQNLNHDAMYWYRQDPGQGLRLIYYSQIVNDFQKGDIAEGYSVSREKKESFPLTVTSAQKNPTAFYLCASDPGDDEQYFGPGTRLTVT.